The text below deals with one T cell receptor (beta chain). The source of the sample is a study of blood T cell repertoires in COVID-19. Study in general: PBMCs, B-cell-depleted T cells, or T cells provided the cDNA or gDNA that made up the material.

Germline V CDR1 and CDR2: LNHDA, SQIVND (reference sequence). CDR3 length: 14 residues. V lost 5 bases to trimming and J lost 6 bases, with 14 bases between them. Patients in Seattle were enrolled during active infection, then followed longitudinally. Authors' processing steps: Reference gene primer amplification yielded estimated nucleated cell counts. Method: immunoSEQ multiplex PCR; TCRdb's copy keeps in-frame clones and lacks some. The DNA gave D and trimming, while V, J and clone size come from that table. The repertoire includes 300,000 to 350,000 clones, 90% of them detected once, and about 1% sits in the top ten.

The source of this sequence is a woman aged 40 to 50 with COVID-19, enrolled during active disease. The specimen sequenced was peripheral blood. The gene calls are TRBV19 and TRBJ1-3; TRBD1 is a possible D gene (5 bases). The CDR3: CASSLLGGENTIYF. In nucleotides, the CDR3 is TGTGCCAGTAGTCTCCTCGGGGGAGAAAACACCATATATTTT.